Sequencing of this T cell receptor (beta chain) was carried out in a study of blood T cells in healthy people across ages. General study findings and limits: Lack of knowledge of donor CMV status possibly confounded expanded clonotype changes. Compared with aged donors, long-lived donors showed fewer expanded clones, suggesting selection.

The CDR3 loop spans 14 amino acids. CDR1 MNHNY and CDR2 SVGAGI come from the germline V gene (reference sequence). V dropped 6 bases and J dropped 5 bases, with 17 bases sitting between them. On this clonotype itself: The antigen is undetermined.

PCR was performed a second time for 7 to 11 cycles using a sample-barcoded 5' primer and a J-beta primer mix. From the 5' RACE reads, TCRdb called clonotypes with MiXCR, one entry per CDR3 protein. The repertoire includes hundreds of thousands of distinct CDR3 sequences, more than 40% of them detected once, and under 25% sits in the top ten. The clonotype was recovered from a woman aged 60-75 years in good health. The chain uses TRBV6-6 and TRBJ2-7; D is possibly TRBD1 (6 bases). The material sequenced was blood. The CDR3 nucleotides are TGTGCCAGCAGGACCGGGACAAAATCCGACGAGCAGTACTTC. Translated: CASRTGTKSDEQYF.